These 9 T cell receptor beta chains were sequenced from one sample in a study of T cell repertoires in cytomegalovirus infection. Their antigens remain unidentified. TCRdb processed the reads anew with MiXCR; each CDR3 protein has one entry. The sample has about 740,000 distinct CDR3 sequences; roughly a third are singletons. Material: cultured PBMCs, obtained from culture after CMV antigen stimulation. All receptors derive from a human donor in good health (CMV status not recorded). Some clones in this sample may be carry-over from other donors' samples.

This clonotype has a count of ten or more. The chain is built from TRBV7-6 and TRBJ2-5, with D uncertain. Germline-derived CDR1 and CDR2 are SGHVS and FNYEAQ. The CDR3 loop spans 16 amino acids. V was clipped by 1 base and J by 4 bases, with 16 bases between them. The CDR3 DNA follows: TGTGCCAGCAGCTTAGGTGTCGGGTCCCTGGGAGAGACCCAGTACTTC. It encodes CASSLGVGSLGETQYF.

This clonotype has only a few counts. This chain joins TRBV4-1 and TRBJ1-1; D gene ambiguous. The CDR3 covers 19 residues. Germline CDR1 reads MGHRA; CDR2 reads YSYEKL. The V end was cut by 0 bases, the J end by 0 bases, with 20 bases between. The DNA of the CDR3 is TGCGCCAGCAGCCAAGATACGGGCGACTACAGACCGTTGAACACTGAAGCTTTCTTT. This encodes CASSQDTGDYRPLNTEAFF.

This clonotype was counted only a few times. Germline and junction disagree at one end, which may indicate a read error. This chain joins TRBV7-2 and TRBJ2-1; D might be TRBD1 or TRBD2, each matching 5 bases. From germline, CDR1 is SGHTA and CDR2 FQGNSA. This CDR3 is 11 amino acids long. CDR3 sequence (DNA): TGTGCCAGCAGCTGGGACCAGGTTAAGGTCTTC. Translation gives CASSWDQVKVF.

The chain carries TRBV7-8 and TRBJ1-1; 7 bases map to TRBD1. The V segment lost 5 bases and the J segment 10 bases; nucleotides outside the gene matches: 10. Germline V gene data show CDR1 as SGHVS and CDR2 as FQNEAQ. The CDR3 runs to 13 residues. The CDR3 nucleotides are TGTGCCAGCAGCCTTGGAGGGGGCGCGGGAGCTTTCTTT. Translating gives CASSLGGGAGAFF.

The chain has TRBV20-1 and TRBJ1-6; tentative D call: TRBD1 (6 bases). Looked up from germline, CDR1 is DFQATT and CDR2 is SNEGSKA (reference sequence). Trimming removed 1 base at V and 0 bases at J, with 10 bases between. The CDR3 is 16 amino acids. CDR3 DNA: TGCAGTGCTAGAGTCCAGGGGATCTCCTATAATTCACCCCTCCACTTT. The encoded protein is CSARVQGISYNSPLHF.

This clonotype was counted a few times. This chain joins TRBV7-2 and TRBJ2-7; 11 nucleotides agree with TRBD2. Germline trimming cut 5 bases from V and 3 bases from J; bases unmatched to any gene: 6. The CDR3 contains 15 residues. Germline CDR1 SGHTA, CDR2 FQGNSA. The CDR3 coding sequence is TGTGCCAGCAGCGAGACCGGGACTAGCGGCTACGAGCAGTACTTC. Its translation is CASSETGTSGYEQYF.

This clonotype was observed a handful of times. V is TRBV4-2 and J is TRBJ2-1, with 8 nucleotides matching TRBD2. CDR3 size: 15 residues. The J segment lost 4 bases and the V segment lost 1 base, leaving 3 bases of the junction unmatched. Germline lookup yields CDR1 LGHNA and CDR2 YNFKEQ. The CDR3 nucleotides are TGTGCCAGCAGCCAAGGAGGGACTAGTTACAATGAGCAGTTCTTC. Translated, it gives CASSQGGTSYNEQFF.

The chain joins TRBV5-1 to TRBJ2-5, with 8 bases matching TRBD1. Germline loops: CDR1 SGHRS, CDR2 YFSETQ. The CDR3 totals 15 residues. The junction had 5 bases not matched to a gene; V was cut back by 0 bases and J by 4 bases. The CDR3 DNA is TGCGCCAGCAGCTTGGGTCCAGGGGGCCTAGAGACCCAGTACTTC. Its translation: CASSLGPGGLETQYF.

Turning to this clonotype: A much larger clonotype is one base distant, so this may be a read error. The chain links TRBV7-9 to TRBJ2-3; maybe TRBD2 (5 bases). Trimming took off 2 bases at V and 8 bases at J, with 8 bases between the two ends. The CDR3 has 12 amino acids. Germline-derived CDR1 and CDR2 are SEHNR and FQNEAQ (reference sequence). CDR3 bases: TGTGCCAGCAGCTTAATTGCGGGTACGCAGTATTTT. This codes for CASSLIAGTQYF.